The 28 T cell receptor beta chains below come from one sample, sequenced in a study of glioma-infiltrating T cells. The iRepertoire nested amplicon-rescue multiplex PCR amplified TCR alpha and beta CDR3s from RNA. TCRdb re-derived calls from the multiplex PCR reads in MiXCR, one entry per CDR3 protein. The sample has over 120,000 distinct CDR3 sequences, around 42% seen once. Sequencing used glioma tissue, nonneoplastic brain tissue, or PBMCs (not recorded which). The receptors were sampled from a human donor with low-grade glioma or glioblastoma, undergoing nonglioma brain surgery, or in good health (not recorded which).

The sample holds one count of this clonotype. This chain uses TRBV27 with TRBJ2-1, with TRBD1 matching 10 bases. The CDR3 covers 15 residues. CDR1 MNHEY and CDR2 SMNVEV come from the germline V gene (reference sequence). V was clipped by 5 bases and J by 4 bases; unmatched bases: 5. The CDR3 is CASSATGGAYNEQFF. The CDR3, as DNA: TGTGCCAGCAGTGCGACAGGGGGCGCGTACAATGAGCAGTTCTTC.

This clonotype showed up just a few times. The chain links TRBV6-1 to TRBJ1-2; D is unresolved. The CDR3 covers 14 residues. V shed 8 bases and J shed 10 bases, with 23 bases lying between them. The germline V gene has CDR1 MNHNS and CDR2 SASEGT. The CDR3 DNA sequence: TGTGCCAGCCCGTCGTCGGCACAACCAGCATTCTACACCTTC. This encodes CASPSSAQPAFYTF.

The sample holds a few counts of this clonotype. V and J are TRBV18 and TRBJ1-1; D perhaps matches TRBD1 (6 bases). The CDR3 sequence is 13 residues long. V dropped 5 bases and J dropped 3 bases, with 10 bases sitting between them. Germline CDR1 is KGHSH and CDR2 is LQKENI. The CDR3 DNA reads as TGTGCCAGCTCAACAGGGATTGACACTGAAGCTTTCTTT. This gives the protein CASSTGIDTEAFF. The entire variable domain, with the rest obtained from reference TRBV18 and TRBJ1-1, is as follows: NAGVMQNPRHLVRRRGQEARLRCSPMKGHSHVYWYRQLPEEGLKFMVYLQKENIIDESGMPKERFSAEFPKEGPSILRIQQVVRGDSAAYFCASSTGIDTEAFFGQGTRLTVV.

This chain joins TRBV6-5 and TRBJ1-1, with a tentative D call TRBD1 (5 bases). This CDR3 contains 15 residues. Per germline, CDR1 MNHEY and CDR2 SVGAGI. Trimming took 5 bases from V and 1 from J, leaving 14 bases between them. The CDR3: CASSEDPGTNTEAFF. CDR3 DNA sequence: TGTGCCAGCAGTGAGGATCCAGGGACGAACACTGAAGCTTTCTTT.

This sequence joins TRBV29-1 and TRBJ2-1; D might be TRBD1 or TRBD2, each matching 6 bases. The germline V and J ends were trimmed by 4 bases and 1 base, with 17 bases remaining between them. CDR3 size: 16 residues. Germline CDR1 and CDR2: SQVTM and ANQGSEA. Here the CDR3 reads CSVATRGGGSYNEQFF. For the CDR3, the DNA is TGCAGCGTTGCAACGCGAGGAGGGGGATCCTACAATGAGCAGTTCTTC.

This clonotype came up a few times. The gene calls are TRBV18 and TRBJ1-5; D uncertain. V lost 8 bases to trimming and J lost 8 bases, with 13 bases between them. The CDR3 consists of 12 residues. CDR1 is KGHSH and CDR2 is LQKENI in the germline V gene. CDR3 loop: CASRRGIKPQHF. CDR3 DNA: TGTGCCAGCCGGCGGGGTATTAAGCCCCAGCATTTT.

This clonotype has a handful of counts. This chain joins TRBV6-4 and TRBJ2-5, with TRBD2 matching 10 bases. Trimming at V came to 7 bases and at J to 0 bases, leaving 8 bases not matched to a gene. The germline V gene encodes CDR1 MRHNA and CDR2 SNTAGT. This CDR3 has 16 residues. The CDR3 protein is CASITSGDEHQETQYF. CDR3 DNA sequence: TGTGCCAGCATTACTAGCGGGGATGAGCACCAAGAGACCCAGTACTTC.

The chain recombines TRBV20-1 with TRBJ1-1; D is perhaps TRBD1 (5 bases). This CDR3 is built from 13 residues. The ends were cut back, 6 bases at V and 3 bases at J, with 14 bases in the middle. Germline V lookup: CDR1 DFQATT, CDR2 SNEGSKA (reference sequence). CDR3 loop: CSARGGVDTEAFF. The CDR3 region has the DNA TGCAGTGCCCGGGGGGGGGTGGACACTGAAGCTTTCTTT.

This clonotype was seen a handful of times. The J gene is TRBJ1-1, the V gene TRBV12-3 or TRBV12-4; 7 bases are shared with TRBD1. The CDR3 covers 14 residues. V was pared by 3 bases and J by 7 bases, with 8 bases of the junction left unmatched. CDR3 amino acids: CASSFEGAFNEAFF. The CDR3 nucleotides read TGTGCCAGCAGTTTCGAGGGGGCGTTCAATGAAGCTTTCTTT.

This chain joins TRBV6-6 and TRBJ2-1; 8 bases are a match to TRBD1. The V gene end was trimmed by 2 bases and the J gene end by 6 bases; junction bases not matched to a gene: 12. Germline-derived CDR1 and CDR2 are MNHNY and SVGAGI (reference sequence). The CDR3 has 17 amino acids. The CDR3 coding sequence is TGTGCCAGCAGTTACACCCCTATATTGCAGGGGGCCAATGAGCAGTTCTTC. Its protein is CASSYTPILQGANEQFF.

This clonotype was seen a single time. This could be a read error, since a much larger clone is one nucleotide away. The CDR3 carries no conserved terminal phenylalanine or tryptophan, so it likely arises from a read error. The genes are TRBV12-3 or TRBV12-4 and TRBJ1-5; D not certain. The CDR3 length is 16 residues. V shed 0 bases and J shed 0 bases, with 9 bases lying between them. In DNA form, the CDR3 reads TGTGCCAGCAGTTTAGCCCCCATACATAGCAATCAGCCCCAGCATTTG. It encodes CASSLAPIHSNQPQHL.

This clonotype is medium-sized (0.01 to 0.1%) within its sample. The V and J genes are TRBV6-1 and TRBJ2-7; D unresolved. The V and J ends lost 6 bases and 7 bases respectively, with 10 bases between them. Germline V gene data show CDR1 as MNHNS and CDR2 as SASEGT. This CDR3 region has 11 residues. For the CDR3, the DNA is TGTGCCAGCAGCCTTGGTGTTGAGCAGTACTTC. Protein: CASSLGVEQYF.

V gene TRBV7-2 combines with J gene TRBJ1-3, with D unresolved. V was clipped by 3 bases and J by 4 bases, with 10 bases between them. There are 14 residues in the CDR3. The germline CDR1 and CDR2 sequences are SGHTA and FQGNSA. CDR3 amino acids: CASSLPGYGNTIYF. DNA for the CDR3: TGTGCCAGCAGCTTGCCCGGATACGGAAACACCATATATTTT.

Only a few counts were recorded for this clonotype. The V call is TRBV6-6, the J call TRBJ1-6, with unresolved D. The germline gives CDR1 MNHNY, CDR2 SVGAGI (reference sequence). The V and J ends lost 0 bases and 5 bases respectively, with 8 bases between them. The CDR3 is 15 amino acids. CDR3: CASSYSGGDNSPLHF. In DNA form, the CDR3 reads TGTGCCAGCAGTTACTCTGGCGGCGATAATTCACCCCTCCACTTT.

The gene calls are TRBV20-1 and TRBJ1-5; D not resolved. Germline V gene data show CDR1 as DFQATT and CDR2 as SNEGSKA (reference sequence). This CDR3 region has 12 residues. The V gene lost 0 bases and the J gene lost 6 bases, with 6 bases spanning the gap. The CDR3 sequence: CSARDSGQPQHF. Written as DNA, the CDR3 is TGCAGTGCTAGAGATTCAGGTCAGCCCCAGCATTTT.

This clonotype was seen only a few times. The V gene is TRBV27, the J gene TRBJ2-7; TRBD1 or TRBD2 may be the D gene (5 bases each). Germline CDR1 and CDR2: MNHEY and SMNVEV (reference sequence). The CDR3 spans 13 residues. With 6 bases removed from V and 2 bases from J, the gap between germline ends came to 11 bases. The CDR3 coding sequence is TGTGCCAGCAGAGGGGACGGGGCCTACGAGCAGTACTTC. Residues: CASRGDGAYEQYF.

This clonotype was detected only once. A read error may explain this, as a much larger clone is one base away. The rearrangement joins TRBV6-1 to TRBJ1-3, with D unresolved. Germline values: CDR1 MNHNS, CDR2 SASEGT. The CDR3 sequence is 13 residues long. The CDR3 here is CAISERSVNTIYF. For the CDR3, the DNA is TGTGCCATCAGTGAGCGCTCTGTAAACACCATATATTTT.

The V and J genes are TRBV19 and TRBJ1-1; D is uncertain. CDR1 is LNHDA and CDR2 is SQIVND in the germline V gene (reference sequence). CDR3 length equals 15 residues. Trimming removed 5 bases at V and 1 base at J, with 14 bases between. CDR3 loop: CASSAKPYRNTEAFF. DNA for the CDR3: TGTGCCAGTAGTGCTAAACCCTATAGGAACACTGAAGCTTTCTTT.

This rearrangement joins TRBV4-3 to TRBJ1-6; D gene uncertain. Germline CDR1 LGHNA, CDR2 YSLEER. The length of the CDR3 is 16 residues. The V end was cut by 0 bases, the J end by 2 bases, with 8 bases between. The CDR3 nucleotides read TGCGCCAGCAGCCAAGAGCCCGGCGCCTATAATTCACCCCTCCACTTT. It yields the protein CASSQEPGAYNSPLHF.

This clonotype was seen a few times. This chain links TRBV10-3 with TRBJ2-3; 7 nucleotides line up with TRBD1. V lost 5 bases to trimming and J lost 2 bases; unmatched junction nucleotides: 19. Looked up from germline, CDR1 is ENHRY and CDR2 is SYGVKD. The CDR3 has 19 residues. The CDR3 DNA is TGTGCCATCAGTCCAAGCCACCCAAGGGACAGACTGGTCACAGATACGCAGTATTTT. Translation gives CAISPSHPRDRLVTDTQYF.

This clonotype was recorded a few times. V and J are TRBV6-1 and TRBJ2-7; 7 bases line up with TRBD1. The V gene end was trimmed by 5 bases and the J gene end by 2 bases; junction bases not matched to a gene: 6. The CDR3 covers 14 residues. Looked up from germline, CDR1 is MNHNS and CDR2 is SASEGT. CDR3 loop: CASSFTGTAYEQYF. CDR3 nucleotides: TGTGCCAGCAGTTTTACCGGGACAGCCTACGAGCAGTACTTC.

This clonotype was seen a handful of times. The CDR3 region is CASSPGLYNEQFF. The CDR3 DNA reads as TGTGCCAGCAGTCCCGGACTGTACAATGAGCAGTTCTTC. The rearrangement uses TRBV12-3 or TRBV12-4 and TRBJ2-1; D might be TRBD2 (5 bases). The CDR3 covers 13 residues. Trimming left V 5 bases short and J 4 bases short, with 9 bases between.

J is TRBJ2-5 and V is TRBV28; 8 bases map to TRBD2. The length of the CDR3 is 15 residues. Trimming removed 2 bases from V and 1 base from J; junction bases left unmatched: 3. Germline V CDR1 and CDR2: MDHEN, SYDVKM. CDR3 loop: CASSLDAGGQETQYF. The CDR3 DNA follows: TGTGCCAGCAGTTTAGACGCGGGAGGCCAAGAGACCCAGTACTTC.

This clonotype has more than one count but fewer than ten. V and J are TRBV27 and TRBJ2-1, with D uncertain. The ends were cut back, 3 bases at V and 10 bases at J, with 7 bases in the middle. The length of the CDR3 is 11 residues. Germline V gene lookup returns CDR1 MNHEY and CDR2 SMNVEV (reference sequence). The CDR3 protein is CASSLFGEQFF. In nucleotides, the CDR3 is TGTGCCAGCAGTTTGTTTGGCGAGCAGTTCTTC.

This clonotype was seen more than once but under ten times. This sequence joins TRBV2 and TRBJ1-1, with 8 bases aligning to TRBD1. The V and J ends lost 6 bases and 4 bases, in that order; junction bases with no gene match: 10. The CDR3 runs 15 residues. Germline V gene data show CDR1 as SNHLY and CDR2 as FYNNEI. DNA of the CDR3: TGTGCCAGCAGGCGCATCGACAGGGGAGGCACTGAAGCTTTCTTT. Translation gives CASRRIDRGGTEAFF.

V and J are TRBV19 and TRBJ2-5; a possible D gene is TRBD2 (6 bases). Germline-derived CDR1 and CDR2 are LNHDA and SQIVND (reference sequence). The V end lost 3 bases, the J end lost 4 bases, and 12 bases lay between the germline ends. The CDR3 loop spans 14 amino acids. DNA of the CDR3: TGTGCCAGTAGTATCATGACTAGTTCAGAGACCCAGTACTTC. As protein: CASSIMTSSETQYF.

This clonotype came up a few times. CDR3 bases: TGCAGTCTCTCATGGGTCAGCTATGGCTACACCTTC. Its protein is CSLSWVSYGYTF. This chain uses TRBV20-1 with TRBJ1-2; D not resolved. This CDR3 contains 12 residues. V shed 8 bases and J shed 4 bases, with 14 bases lying between them. CDR1 DFQATT and CDR2 SNEGSKA come from the germline V gene (reference sequence).

J is TRBJ2-7 and V is TRBV28, with a tentative D call TRBD2 (5 bases). V lost 5 bases and J 7 bases, leaving 12 bases between the germline ends. This CDR3 spans 12 amino acids. The germline V gene encodes CDR1 MDHEN and CDR2 SYDVKM. The CDR3 loop is CASSINRGEQYF. The DNA for the CDR3 is TGTGCCAGCAGTATTAACCGAGGGGAGCAGTACTTC.